This T cell receptor (beta chain) was identified in a study of T cell responses to AZD1222 COVID-19 vaccine. The CDR3 runs 15 residues. The germline V gene has CDR1 SGHDT and CDR2 YYEEEE. V was shortened by 1 base and J by 0 bases, with 8 bases between the two germline ends. Points from the study as a whole: Spike-specific TCR breadth and depth grew following two AZD1222 doses.

Method: immunoSEQ multiplex PCR; TCRdb's copy keeps in-frame clones and lacks some. The sample includes under 200,000 clones, 90% to 95% of them seen just once. With respect to this clone: What it recognizes is unknown.

The sequenced sample was peripheral blood, obtained 28 days after the second AZD1222 dose. The sequence was obtained from an adult who received the AZD1222 COVID-19 vaccine. The V gene is TRBV5-6, the J gene TRBJ2-4; D is unclear. In DNA form, the CDR3 reads TGTGCCAGCAGCTTGCTTCCTCTAGCCAAAAACATTCAGTACTTC. Protein product: CASSLLPLAKNIQYF. Based on the CDR3 plus reference TRBV5-6 and TRBJ2-4, the full variable domain is DAGVTQSPTHLIKTRGQQVTLRCSPKSGHDTVSWYQQALGQGPQFIFQYYEEEERQRGNFPDRFSGHQFPNYSSELNVNALLLGDSALYLCASSLLPLAKNIQYFGAGTRLSVL.